A selection of T cell receptor beta chains follows, all from one sample in a study of blood T cell repertoires in COVID-19. Assay used: immunoSEQ multiplex PCR; TCRdb lists only in-frame clones, some missing. The table records about 32,000 clones, approximately 86% of them present only once. Sequencing was carried out using peripheral blood. The receptors derive from an elderly woman with active or convalescent COVID-19. CDR3s include the opening cysteine and the closing phenylalanine or tryptophan. A D gene is named only where the DNA matches it firmly. Size tells how often a clone was seen (once, few, many) or the class of an expanded clone, and some rows leave it out.

size: -; V: TRBV4-1; J: TRBJ2-7; D: TRBD2; DNA: TGCGCCAGCAGCCAAGGGTGGGCTAGCGGGGGCGACGAGCAGTACTTC; CDR3: CASSQGWASGGDEQYF
size: -; V: TRBV19; J: TRBJ1-2; D: -; DNA: TGTGCCAGTTCATATTCGGGGGTGAATGGCTACACCTTC; CDR3: CASSYSGVNGYTF
size: -; V: TRBV5-1; J: TRBJ2-7; D: TRBD2; DNA: TGCGCCAGCAGCAGTGGGGGACTAGCGTCCTACGAGCAGTACTTC; CDR3: CASSSGGLASYEQYF
size: -; V: TRBV15; J: TRBJ2-7; D: -; DNA: TGTGCCACCAGCAGAGATCCTTCGGGGAACGAGCAGTACTTC; CDR3: CATSRDPSGNEQYF
size: -; V: TRBV29-1; J: TRBJ2-7; D: TRBD1; DNA: TGCAGCGTACGACAGGGTCTTGGCGAGCAGTACTTC; CDR3: CSVRQGLGEQYF
size: once; V: TRBV7-3; J: TRBJ1-1; D: -; DNA: TGTGCCAGCAGCTTACTTCCGGGGGGCCGGATCGATTCGAACACTGAAGCTTTCTTT; CDR3: CASSLLPGGRIDSNTEAFF
size: -; V: TRBV20-1; J: TRBJ2-3; D: TRBD2; DNA: TGCAGTGCTAGTATAGCGGGAAAGCCAGATACGCAGTATTTT; CDR3: CSASIAGKPDTQYF
size: -; V: TRBV4-2; J: TRBJ2-3; D: -; DNA: TGTGCCAGCAGCCAAGTTAGAGGTCACGATACGCAGTATTTT; CDR3: CASSQVRGHDTQYF
size: -; V: TRBV27; J: TRBJ2-7; D: TRBD1; DNA: TGTGCCAGCAGCGGGCAGGACAGGGTATACGAGCAGTACTTC; CDR3: CASSGQDRVYEQYF
size: once; V: TRBV2; J: TRBJ1-5; D: -; DNA: TGTGCCAGCAGTGAGTGGGGGAGGGATCAGCCCCAGCATTTT; CDR3: CASSEWGRDQPQHF
size: few; V: TRBV5-1; J: TRBJ2-7; D: -; DNA: TGCGCCAGCAGCTTGGGGGCAGGGTCCCACGAGCAGTACTTC; CDR3: CASSLGAGSHEQYF
size: -; V: TRBV19; J: TRBJ2-6; D: TRBD1; DNA: TGTGCCAGTACCAAGGGGGACAGGGGGGCTGGGGCCAACGTCCTGACTTTC; CDR3: CASTKGDRGAGANVLTF
size: -; V: TRBV5-1; J: TRBJ2-2; D: -; DNA: TGCGCCAGCAGCTTACGTACAGGTGACACCGGGGAGCTGTTTTTT; CDR3: CASSLRTGDTGELFF
size: -; V: TRBV10-3; J: TRBJ1-1; D: -; DNA: TGTGCCATCAGTCGGGGTTTATTCACTGAAGCTTTCTTT; CDR3: CAISRGLFTEAFF
size: -; V: TRBV7-3; J: TRBJ1-1; D: -; DNA: TGTGCCAGCAGCTTAACGCGCGACACTGAAGCTTTCTTT; CDR3: CASSLTRDTEAFF
size: once; V: TRBV2; J: TRBJ1-6; D: -; DNA: TGTGCCAGCAGGGGGGCTGCCTATAATTCACCCCTCCACTTT; CDR3: CASRGAAYNSPLHF
size: -; V: TRBV28; J: TRBJ2-7; D: TRBD1; DNA: TGTGCCAGCAATACCCGGGACAGGGGCCGGGACTTC; CDR3: CASNTRDRGRDF
size: -; V: TRBV19; J: TRBJ1-2; D: -; DNA: TGTGCCAGTAGTATCTGGCAGGGTCGGTATGGCTACACCTTC; CDR3: CASSIWQGRYGYTF
size: -; V: TRBV5-1; J: TRBJ2-1; D: -; DNA: TGCGCCAGCAGCCTCCGGGGGAACGGCAATGAGCAGTTCTTC; CDR3: CASSLRGNGNEQFF
size: once; V: TRBV29-1; J: TRBJ2-7; D: TRBD2; DNA: TGCAGCGTACTAGCGGGAATGTACGAGCAGTACTTC; CDR3: CSVLAGMYEQYF
size: -; V: TRBV28; J: TRBJ1-2; D: TRBD1; DNA: TGTGCCAGCAACCTTCAGGGGGCGCTCAGCTATGGCTACACCTTC; CDR3: CASNLQGALSYGYTF
size: -; V: TRBV6-5; J: TRBJ1-4; D: TRBD1; DNA: TGTGCCAGCAGTTATCAGGCCGGGACAGTTAATGAAAAACTGTTTTTT; CDR3: CASSYQAGTVNEKLFF
size: -; V: TRBV18; J: TRBJ2-7; D: TRBD2; DNA: TGTGCCAGCTCACCGAAACTAGCGGGACCCTCCTACGAGCAGTACTTC; CDR3: CASSPKLAGPSYEQYF